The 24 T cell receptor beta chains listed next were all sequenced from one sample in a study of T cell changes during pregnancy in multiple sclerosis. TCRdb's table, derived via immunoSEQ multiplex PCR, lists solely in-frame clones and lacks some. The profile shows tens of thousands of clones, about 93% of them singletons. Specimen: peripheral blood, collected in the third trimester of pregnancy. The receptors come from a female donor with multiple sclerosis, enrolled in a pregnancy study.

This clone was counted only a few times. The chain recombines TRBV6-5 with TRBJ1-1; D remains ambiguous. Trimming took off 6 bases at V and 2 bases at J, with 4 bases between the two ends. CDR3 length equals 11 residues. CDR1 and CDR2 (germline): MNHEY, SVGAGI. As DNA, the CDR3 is TGTGCCAGCAGCAAAAACACTGAAGCTTTCTTT. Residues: CASSKNTEAFF.

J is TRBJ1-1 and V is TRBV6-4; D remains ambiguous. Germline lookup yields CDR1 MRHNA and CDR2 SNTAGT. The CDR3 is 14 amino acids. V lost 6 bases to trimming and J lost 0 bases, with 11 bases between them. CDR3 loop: CASSYSFMNTEAFF. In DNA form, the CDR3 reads TGTGCCAGCAGCTACAGCTTTATGAACACTGAAGCTTTCTTT.

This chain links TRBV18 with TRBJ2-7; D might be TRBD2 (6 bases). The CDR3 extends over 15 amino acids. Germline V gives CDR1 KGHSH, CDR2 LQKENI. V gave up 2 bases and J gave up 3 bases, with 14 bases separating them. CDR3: CASSPSGGANYEQYF. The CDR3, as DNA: TGTGCCAGCTCACCATCCGGCGGGGCCAACTACGAGCAGTACTTC.

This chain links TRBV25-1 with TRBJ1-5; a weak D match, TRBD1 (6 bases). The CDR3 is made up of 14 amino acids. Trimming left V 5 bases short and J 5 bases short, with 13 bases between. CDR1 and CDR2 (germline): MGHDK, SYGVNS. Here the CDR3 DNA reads TGTGCCAGCAGTACAGCAGGGGTGCATCAGCCCCAGCATTTT. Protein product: CASSTAGVHQPQHF.

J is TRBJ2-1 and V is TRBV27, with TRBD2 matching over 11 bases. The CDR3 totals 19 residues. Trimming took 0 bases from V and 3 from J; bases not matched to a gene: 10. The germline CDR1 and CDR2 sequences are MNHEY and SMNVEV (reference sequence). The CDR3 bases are TGTGCCAGCAGTTTATCCCCTCCGACTAGCGGGGACCTCTACAATGAGCAGTTCTTC. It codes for CASSLSPPTSGDLYNEQFF.

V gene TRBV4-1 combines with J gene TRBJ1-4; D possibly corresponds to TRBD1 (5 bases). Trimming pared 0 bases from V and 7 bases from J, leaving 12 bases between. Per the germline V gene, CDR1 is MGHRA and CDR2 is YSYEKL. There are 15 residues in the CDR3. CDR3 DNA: TGCGCCAGCAGCCAAGACCTGACCCAGGGTGAAAAACTGTTTTTT. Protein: CASSQDLTQGEKLFF.

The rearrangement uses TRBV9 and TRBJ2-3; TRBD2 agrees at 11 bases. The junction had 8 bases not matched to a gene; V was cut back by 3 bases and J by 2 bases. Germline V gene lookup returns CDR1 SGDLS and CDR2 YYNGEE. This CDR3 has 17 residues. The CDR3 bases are TGTGCCAGCAGCGCCCTAGCGGGAGGTTTGAACACAGATACGCAGTATTTT. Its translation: CASSALAGGLNTDTQYF. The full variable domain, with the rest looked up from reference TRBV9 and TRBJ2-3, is DSGVTQTPKHLITATGQRVTLRCSPRSGDLSVYWYQQSLDQGLQFLIQYYNGEERAKGNILERFSAQQFPDLHSELNLSSLELGDSALYFCASSALAGGLNTDTQYFGPGTRLTVL.

The CDR3 bases are TGTGCCAGCAGCGGACCCGATGACAGGGGATATGGCTACACCTTC. Its protein product is CASSGPDDRGYGYTF. The V and J genes are TRBV9 and TRBJ1-2; 8 bases match TRBD1. J lost 5 bases, V lost 3 bases, and 9 bases had no gene match. Germline CDR1 is SGDLS and CDR2 is YYNGEE. CDR3 size: 15 residues.

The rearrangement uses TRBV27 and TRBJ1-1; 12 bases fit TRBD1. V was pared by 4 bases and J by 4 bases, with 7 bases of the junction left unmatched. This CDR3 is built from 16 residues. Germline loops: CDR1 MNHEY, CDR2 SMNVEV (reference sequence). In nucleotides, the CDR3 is TGTGCCAGCAGTTGGGGGACAGGGGGCTTAGGCACTGAAGCTTTCTTT. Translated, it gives CASSWGTGGLGTEAFF.

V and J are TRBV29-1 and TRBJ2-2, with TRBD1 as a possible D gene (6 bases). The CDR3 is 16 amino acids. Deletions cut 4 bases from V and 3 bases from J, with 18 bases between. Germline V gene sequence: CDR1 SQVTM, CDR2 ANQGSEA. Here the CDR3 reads CSVVPGHPPDTGELFF. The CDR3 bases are TGCAGCGTTGTGCCGGGACACCCCCCGGACACCGGGGAGCTGTTTTTT.

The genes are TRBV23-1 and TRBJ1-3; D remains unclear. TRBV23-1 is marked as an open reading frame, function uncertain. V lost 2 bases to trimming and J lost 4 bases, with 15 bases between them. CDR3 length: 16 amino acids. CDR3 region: CASSQPARIGGNTIYF. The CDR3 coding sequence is TGCGCCAGCAGTCAACCTGCGAGGATCGGGGGAAACACCATATATTTT.

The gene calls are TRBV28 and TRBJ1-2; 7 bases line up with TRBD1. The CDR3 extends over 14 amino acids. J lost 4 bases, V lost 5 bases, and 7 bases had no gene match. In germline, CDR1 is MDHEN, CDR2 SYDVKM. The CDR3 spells CASSRDSEGYGYTF. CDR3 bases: TGTGCCAGCAGTCGGGACAGTGAAGGCTATGGCTACACCTTC.

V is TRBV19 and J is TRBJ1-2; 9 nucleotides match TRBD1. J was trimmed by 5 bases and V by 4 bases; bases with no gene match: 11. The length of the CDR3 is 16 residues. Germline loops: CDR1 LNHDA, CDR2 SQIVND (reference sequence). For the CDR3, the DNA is TGTGCCAGTAGTACCCGAGGGGGACAGGGACAGTATGGCTACACCTTC. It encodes CASSTRGGQGQYGYTF.

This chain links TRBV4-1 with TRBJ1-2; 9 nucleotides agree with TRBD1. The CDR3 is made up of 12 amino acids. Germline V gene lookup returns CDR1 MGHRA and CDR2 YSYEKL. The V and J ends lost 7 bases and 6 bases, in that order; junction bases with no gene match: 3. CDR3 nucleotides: TGCGCCAGCACCGACAGGGGGAATGGCTACACCTTC. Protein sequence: CASTDRGNGYTF.

CDR3 sequence: CASSNWGRLAKNIQYF. CDR3 nucleotide sequence: TGTGCCAGCAGCAATTGGGGGCGACTAGCCAAAAACATTCAGTACTTC. The genes are TRBV21-1 and TRBJ2-4; the table's D call of TRBD1 was not tested on the DNA. TRBV21-1 has pseudogene status. The CDR3 loop spans 16 amino acids.

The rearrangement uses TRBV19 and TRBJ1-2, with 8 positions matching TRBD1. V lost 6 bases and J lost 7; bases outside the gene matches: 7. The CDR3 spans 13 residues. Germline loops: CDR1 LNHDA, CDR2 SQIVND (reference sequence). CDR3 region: CASRDDRGVGYTF. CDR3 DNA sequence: TGTGCCAGTAGGGACGACAGGGGAGTTGGCTACACCTTC. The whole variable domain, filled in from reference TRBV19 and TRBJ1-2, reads DGGITQSPKYLFRKEGQNVTLSCEQNLNHDAMYWYRQDPGQGLRLIYYSQIVNDFQKGDIAEGYSVSREKKESFPLTVTSAQKNPTAFYLCASRDDRGVGYTFGSGTRLTVV.

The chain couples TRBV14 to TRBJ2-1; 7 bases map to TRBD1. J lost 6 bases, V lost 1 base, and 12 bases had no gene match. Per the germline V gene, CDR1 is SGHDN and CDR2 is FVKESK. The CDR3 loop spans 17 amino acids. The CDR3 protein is CASSQVGTGVHSNEQFF. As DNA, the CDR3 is TGTGCCAGCAGCCAAGTTGGTACAGGGGTCCATTCCAATGAGCAGTTCTTC. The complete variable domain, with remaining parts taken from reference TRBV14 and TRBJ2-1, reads EAGVTQFPSHSVIEKGQTVTLRCDPISGHDNLYWYRRVMGKEIKFLLHFVKESKQDESGMPNNRFLAERTGGTYSTLKVQPAELEDSGVYFCASSQVGTGVHSNEQFFGPGTRLTVL.

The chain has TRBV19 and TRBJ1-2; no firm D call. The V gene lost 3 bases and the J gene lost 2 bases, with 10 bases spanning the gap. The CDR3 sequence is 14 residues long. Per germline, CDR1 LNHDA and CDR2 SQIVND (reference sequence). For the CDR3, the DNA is TGTGCCAGTAGTATTTTGGGCAGCAACTATGGCTACACCTTC. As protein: CASSILGSNYGYTF.

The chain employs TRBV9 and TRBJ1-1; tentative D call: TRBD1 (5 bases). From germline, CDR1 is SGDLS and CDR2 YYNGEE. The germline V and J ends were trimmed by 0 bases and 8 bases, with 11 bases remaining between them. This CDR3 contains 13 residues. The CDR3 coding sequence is TGTGCCAGCAGCGTAGCTTACGGGGGGGAAGCTTTCTTT. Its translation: CASSVAYGGEAFF.

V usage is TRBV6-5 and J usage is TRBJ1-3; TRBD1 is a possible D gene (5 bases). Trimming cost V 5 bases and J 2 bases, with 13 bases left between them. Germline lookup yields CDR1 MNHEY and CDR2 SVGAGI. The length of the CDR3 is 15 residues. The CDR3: CASSPWSGAGNTIYF. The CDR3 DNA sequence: TGTGCCAGCAGTCCCTGGTCGGGGGCTGGAAACACCATATATTTT.

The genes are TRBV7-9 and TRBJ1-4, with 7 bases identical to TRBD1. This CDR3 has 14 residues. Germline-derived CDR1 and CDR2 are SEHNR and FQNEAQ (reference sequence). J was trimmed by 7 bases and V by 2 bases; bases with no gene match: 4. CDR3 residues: CASSLQTGREKLFF. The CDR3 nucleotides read TGTGCCAGCAGCTTACAGACAGGGCGTGAAAAACTGTTTTTT.

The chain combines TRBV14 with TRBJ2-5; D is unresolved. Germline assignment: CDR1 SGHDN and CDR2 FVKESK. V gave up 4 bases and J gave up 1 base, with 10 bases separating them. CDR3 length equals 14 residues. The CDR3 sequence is CASSPYSVQETQYF. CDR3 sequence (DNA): TGTGCCAGCAGCCCTTACTCGGTCCAAGAGACCCAGTACTTC.

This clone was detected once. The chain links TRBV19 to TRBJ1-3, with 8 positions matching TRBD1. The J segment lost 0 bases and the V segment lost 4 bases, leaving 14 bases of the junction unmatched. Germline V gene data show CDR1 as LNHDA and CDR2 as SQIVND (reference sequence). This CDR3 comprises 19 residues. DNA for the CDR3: TGTGCCAGTAGTACCTCCACCCCAGGGGGCTTTTCCTCTGGAAACACCATATATTTT. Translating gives CASSTSTPGGFSSGNTIYF.

The CDR3 is CASSLYGGSSYNEQFF. The CDR3, as DNA: TGTGCCAGCAGCTTGTATGGGGGGAGCTCCTACAATGAGCAGTTCTTC. The rearrangement joins TRBV5-6 to TRBJ2-1; D possibly corresponds to TRBD2 (6 bases). The V end lost 1 base, the J end lost 0 bases, and 11 bases lay between the germline ends. The CDR3 is made up of 16 amino acids. Germline V lookup: CDR1 SGHDT, CDR2 YYEEEE.